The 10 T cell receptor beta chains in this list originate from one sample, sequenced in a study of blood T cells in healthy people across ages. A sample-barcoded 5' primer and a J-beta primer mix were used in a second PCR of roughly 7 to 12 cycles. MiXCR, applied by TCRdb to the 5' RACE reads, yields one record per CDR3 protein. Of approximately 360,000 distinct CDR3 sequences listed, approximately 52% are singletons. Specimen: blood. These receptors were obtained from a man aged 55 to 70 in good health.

The CDR3 nucleotides read TGCAGTGCCAGGACAGGGCAACAGCCCCAGCATTTT. Translation gives CSARTGQQPQHF. The chain recombines TRBV20-1 with TRBJ1-5; 8 nucleotides align to TRBD1. This CDR3 has 12 amino acids. The V and J ends lost 6 bases and 7 bases, in that order; junction bases with no gene match: 5. CDR1 is DFQATT and CDR2 is SNEGSKA in the germline V gene (reference sequence).

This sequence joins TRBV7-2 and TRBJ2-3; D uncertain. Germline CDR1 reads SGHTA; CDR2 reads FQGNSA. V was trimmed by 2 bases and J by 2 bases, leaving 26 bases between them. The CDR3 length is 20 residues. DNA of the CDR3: TGTGCCAGCAGCTTATACCTAATCCGGACGGAAGATCCGTACACAGATACGCAGTATTTT. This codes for CASSLYLIRTEDPYTDTQYF.

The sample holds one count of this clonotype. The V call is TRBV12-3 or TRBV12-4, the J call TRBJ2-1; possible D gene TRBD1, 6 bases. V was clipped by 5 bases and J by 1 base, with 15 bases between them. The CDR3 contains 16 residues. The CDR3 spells CASSPARDKSYNEQFF. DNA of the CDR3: TGTGCCAGCAGTCCGGCCCGGGACAAATCCTACAATGAGCAGTTCTTC.

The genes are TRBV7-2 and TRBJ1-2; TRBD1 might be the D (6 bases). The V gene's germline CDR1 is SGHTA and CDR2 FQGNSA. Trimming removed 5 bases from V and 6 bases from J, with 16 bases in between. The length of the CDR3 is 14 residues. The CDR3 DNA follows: TGTGCCAGCAGCCTCGACAGGAGGAGGGATGGCTACACCTTC. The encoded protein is CASSLDRRRDGYTF.

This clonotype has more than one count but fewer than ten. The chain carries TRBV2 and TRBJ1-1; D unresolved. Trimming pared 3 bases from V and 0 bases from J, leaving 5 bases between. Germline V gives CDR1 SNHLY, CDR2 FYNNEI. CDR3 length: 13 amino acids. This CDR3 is CASSDALNTEAFF. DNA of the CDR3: TGTGCCAGCAGTGACGCGCTGAACACTGAAGCTTTCTTT.

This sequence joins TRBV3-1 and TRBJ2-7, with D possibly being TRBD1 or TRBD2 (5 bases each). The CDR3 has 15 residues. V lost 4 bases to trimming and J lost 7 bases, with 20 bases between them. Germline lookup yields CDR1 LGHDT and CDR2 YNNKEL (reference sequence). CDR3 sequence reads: CASSRTGPRGDEQYF. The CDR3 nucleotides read TGTGCCAGCAGCCGCACGGGACCCCGAGGGGATGAGCAGTACTTC.

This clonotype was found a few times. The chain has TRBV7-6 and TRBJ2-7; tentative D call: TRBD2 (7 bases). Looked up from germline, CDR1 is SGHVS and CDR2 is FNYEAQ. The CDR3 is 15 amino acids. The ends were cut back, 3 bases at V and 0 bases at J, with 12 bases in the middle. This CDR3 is CASSFRGGSSYEQYF. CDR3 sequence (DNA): TGTGCCAGCAGCTTCCGCGGGGGCAGCTCCTACGAGCAGTACTTC.

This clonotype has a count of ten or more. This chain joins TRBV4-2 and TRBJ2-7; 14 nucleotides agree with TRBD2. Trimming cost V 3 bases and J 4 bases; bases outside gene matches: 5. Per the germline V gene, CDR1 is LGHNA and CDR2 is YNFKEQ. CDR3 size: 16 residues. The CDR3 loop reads CASSQGTSGGPYEQYF. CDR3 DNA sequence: TGTGCCAGCAGCCAGGGGACTAGCGGGGGACCTTACGAGCAGTACTTC.

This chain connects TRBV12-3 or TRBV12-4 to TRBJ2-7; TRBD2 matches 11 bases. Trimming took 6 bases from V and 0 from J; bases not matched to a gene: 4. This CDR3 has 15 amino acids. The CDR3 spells CASRKTSGSSYEQYF. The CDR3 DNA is TGTGCCAGCAGAAAAACTAGCGGGAGCTCCTACGAGCAGTACTTC.

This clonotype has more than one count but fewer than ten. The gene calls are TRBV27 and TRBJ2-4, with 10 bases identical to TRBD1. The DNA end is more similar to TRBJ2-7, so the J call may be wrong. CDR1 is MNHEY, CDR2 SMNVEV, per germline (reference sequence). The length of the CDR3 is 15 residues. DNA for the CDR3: TGTGCCAGCAGTTTATTGAGGACAGGGGGCTACGAGCAGTACTTC. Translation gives CASSLLRTGGYEQYF.